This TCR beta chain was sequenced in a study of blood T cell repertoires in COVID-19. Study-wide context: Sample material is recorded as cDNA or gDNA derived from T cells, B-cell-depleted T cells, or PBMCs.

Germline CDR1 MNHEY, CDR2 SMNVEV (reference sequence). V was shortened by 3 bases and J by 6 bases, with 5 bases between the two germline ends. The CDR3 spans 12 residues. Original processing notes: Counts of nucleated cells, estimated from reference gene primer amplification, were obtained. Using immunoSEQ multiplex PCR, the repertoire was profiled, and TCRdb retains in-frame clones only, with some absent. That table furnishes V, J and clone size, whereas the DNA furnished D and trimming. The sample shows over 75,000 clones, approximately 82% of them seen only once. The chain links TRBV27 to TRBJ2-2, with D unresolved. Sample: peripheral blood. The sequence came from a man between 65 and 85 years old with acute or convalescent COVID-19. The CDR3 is CASSFVAGELFF. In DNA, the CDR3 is TGTGCCAGCAGTTTTGTCGCCGGGGAGCTGTTTTTT.